This T cell receptor beta chain originates from a study of blood T cell repertoires in COVID-19. Across the whole study: PBMCs, B-cell-depleted T cells, or T cells provided the cDNA or gDNA that made up the material.

Source study methods: Amplifying reference gene primers gave estimates of nucleated cell counts. The assay was immunoSEQ multiplex PCR, and TCRdb's table has in-frame clones only and misses some. D and trimming were read from the DNA, whereas the V and J calls and clone size are those reported in that table. The sample carries 340,000 or so clones, around nine tenths recorded once. The CDR3 consists of 16 residues. Trimming removed 2 bases from V and 0 bases from J; junction bases left unmatched: 5. Germline V gene sequence: CDR1 MNHEY, CDR2 SVGAGI. Sequencing input: peripheral blood. This sequence was found in a man between 50 and 59 years old with active or convalescent COVID-19. This chain joins TRBV6-5 and TRBJ2-7; 9 nucleotides align to TRBD1. This CDR3 reads CASSYLGQGGSYEQYF. The CDR3 DNA follows: TGTGCCAGCAGTTACCTGGGACAGGGTGGCTCCTACGAGCAGTACTTC.